Here is one T cell receptor beta chain with its context. Its antigen is still unknown. The data belong to a study of OX40 agonist ivuxolimab in advanced cancers. As for the study in general: Patients received ivuxolimab, an agonistic anti-OX40 (CD134) antibody. Hepatocellular carcinoma, melanoma, renal cell or head and neck cancer affected the dose-escalation patients. Study results and caveats: Some nonresponders likewise displayed low normalized T-cell clonal expansion.

Profiling relied on immunoSEQ multiplex PCR, and the TCRdb table lists in-frame clones only, not all of them. The sample gives roughly 30,000 clones, about nine tenths of which show up once; over 8% is in the top ten. Deletions cut 6 bases from V and 3 bases from J, with 14 bases between. The germline V gene has CDR1 MNHEY and CDR2 SVGAGI. The CDR3 has 14 residues. The chain joins TRBV6-5 to TRBJ1-1, with D perhaps matching TRBD1 (5 bases). The sequencing here drew on CD4+ or CD8+ T cells sorted from blood, taken in a trial of the OX40 agonist ivuxolimab. This clonotype was obtained from an adult with an advanced solid tumor such as melanoma, head and neck, liver or kidney cancer. In DNA, the CDR3 is TGTGCCAGCAGACTGCTGGGACGGCACACTGAAGCTTTCTTT. Its translation is CASRLLGRHTEAFF.